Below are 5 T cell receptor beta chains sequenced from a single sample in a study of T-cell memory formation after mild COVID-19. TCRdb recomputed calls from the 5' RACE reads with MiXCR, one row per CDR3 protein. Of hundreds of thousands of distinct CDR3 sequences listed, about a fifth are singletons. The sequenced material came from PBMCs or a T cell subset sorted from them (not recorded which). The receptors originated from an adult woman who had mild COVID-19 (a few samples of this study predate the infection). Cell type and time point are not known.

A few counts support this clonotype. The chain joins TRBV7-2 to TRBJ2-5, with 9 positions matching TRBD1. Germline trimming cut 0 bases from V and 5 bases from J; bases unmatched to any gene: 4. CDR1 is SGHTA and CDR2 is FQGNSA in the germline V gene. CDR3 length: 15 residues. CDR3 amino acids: CASSLAGTGMETQYF. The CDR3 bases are TGTGCCAGCAGCTTAGCTGGGACAGGGATGGAGACCCAGTACTTC.

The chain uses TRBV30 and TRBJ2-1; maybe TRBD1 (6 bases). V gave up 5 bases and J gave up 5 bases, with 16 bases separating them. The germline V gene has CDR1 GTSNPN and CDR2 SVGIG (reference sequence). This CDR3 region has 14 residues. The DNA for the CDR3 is TGTGCCTGGGATAAGGGGGTCGGGAACAATGAGCAGTTCTTC. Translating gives CAWDKGVGNNEQFF.

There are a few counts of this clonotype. CDR3 loop: CASSLGAGVFLYGYTF. CDR3 nucleotides: TGTGCCAGCAGCCTCGGGGCAGGGGTTTTTCTCTATGGCTACACCTTC. The V call is TRBV7-9, the J call TRBJ1-2, with D possibly being TRBD1 (6 bases). Germline V gene data show CDR1 as SEHNR and CDR2 as FQNEAQ (reference sequence). Trimming took 5 bases from V and 4 from J, leaving 20 bases between them. The CDR3 is 16 residues long.

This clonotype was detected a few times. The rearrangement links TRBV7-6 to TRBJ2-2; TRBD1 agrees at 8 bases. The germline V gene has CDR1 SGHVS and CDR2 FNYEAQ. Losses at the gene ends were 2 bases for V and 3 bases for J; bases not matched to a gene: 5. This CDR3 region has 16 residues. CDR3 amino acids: CASSLFGQGDTGELFF. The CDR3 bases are TGTGCCAGCAGCTTATTCGGACAGGGAGACACCGGGGAGCTGTTTTTT.

The CDR3 protein is CASSLGEVGNTEAFF. The CDR3 DNA reads as TGTGCCAGCAGCTTAGGCGAGGTCGGGAACACTGAAGCTTTCTTT. The rearrangement links TRBV11-3 to TRBJ1-1, with D hard to call. Germline V CDR1 and CDR2: SGHNT, YENEEA. With 1 base removed from V and 1 base from J, the gap between germline ends came to 10 bases. The CDR3 sequence is 15 residues long.